This TCR beta chain was sequenced during a study of shared clonotypes between healthy human individuals. Study-level results: Naive CD4 clonotype sharing across several donors was approximately 5.2%.

Clones were read by immunoSEQ multiplex PCR, and TCRdb kept only the in-frame ones, dropping some. The table has about 320,000 clones, about nine tenths seen once. For this clone: Its specificity is not known.

V shed 3 bases and J shed 4 bases, with 12 bases lying between them. This CDR3 spans 15 amino acids. Germline assignment: CDR1 MGHDK and CDR2 SYGVNS. Input material: memory CD8+ T cells sorted from blood. The sample's subset: CD45RO+ cells pooled with CCR7-negative TemRA cells. The V gene is TRBV25-1, the J gene TRBJ2-2; TRBD1 or TRBD2 may be the D gene (5 bases each). This TCR came from a young man in good health. The CDR3 is CASSDGGMTTGELFF. The CDR3 DNA reads as TGTGCCAGCAGTGATGGGGGTATGACCACCGGGGAGCTGTTTTTT.